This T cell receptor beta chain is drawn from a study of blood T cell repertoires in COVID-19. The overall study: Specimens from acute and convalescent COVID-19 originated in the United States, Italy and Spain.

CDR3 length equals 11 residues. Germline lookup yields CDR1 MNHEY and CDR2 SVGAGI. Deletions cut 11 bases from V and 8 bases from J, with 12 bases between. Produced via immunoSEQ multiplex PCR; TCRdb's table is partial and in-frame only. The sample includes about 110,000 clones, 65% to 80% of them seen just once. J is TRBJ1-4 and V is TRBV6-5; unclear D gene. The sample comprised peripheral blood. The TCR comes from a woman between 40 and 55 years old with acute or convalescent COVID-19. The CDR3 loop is CAAGGKEKLFF. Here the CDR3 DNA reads TGTGCCGCAGGAGGAAAGGAAAAACTGTTTTTT.